This T cell receptor (beta chain) appears in the sequencing data of a study of Graves' ophthalmopathy and Graves' hyperthyroidism listed by TCRdb under 2018. Regarding the research as a whole: Peripheral blood samples were taken at the time of initial diagnosis, before any treatment was given. TCR beta repertoire signatures were used to distinguish Graves' ophthalmopathy from Graves' hyperthyroidism and to predict progression to ophthalmopathy. In total, approximately 130 blood samples were TCR-sequenced: around 42 ophthalmopathy, approximately 80 hyperthyroidism and some 17 hyperthyroidism-to-ophthalmopathy patients. A discovery set of 95 to 100 patients (43 ophthalmopathy, approximately 58 stable hyperthyroidism) was enrolled to explore V-J signatures distinguishing ophthalmopathy from hyperthyroidism. An independent validation cohort comprised around 19 hyperthyroidism patients and around 16 patients who later progressed from hyperthyroidism to ophthalmopathy. In six hyperthyroidism patients, the T-cell repertoire of thyroid tissue was compared with the T-cell repertoire of blood. After sampling, hyperthyroidism patients received methimazole starting at 30 mg daily, and ophthalmopathy patients received high-dose intravenous methylprednisolone. The roughly 100 discovery patients were randomly divided into training and test sets at a 7:3 ratio.

Patients with ophthalmopathy had moderately to severely active disease, with a Clinical Activity Score of 3 or more, a NOSPECS grade of 4 or more, and a disease duration of less than 3 months. Patients were excluded if they had other autoimmune diseases, uncontrolled infections, pregnancy or lactation. Diagnosis relied on clinical symptoms, serum thyroxine, TRAb, thyroid ultrasound and orbital computed tomography. Ficoll-Paque density gradient centrifugation was used to isolate PBMCs from approximately 10 ml of fresh peripheral blood. Trizol reagent was used to extract the total RNA, and its quality was then checked on an Agilent 2100 Bioanalyzer. Per the germline V gene (reference sequence), DFQATT is the CDR1 and SNEGSKA is the CDR2. Cut back by 3 bases and 8 bases, the V and J ends lie 5 bases apart. The CDR3 contains 11 residues, cysteine and phenylalanine counted. Only the CDR3 DNA stays, 33 bases, in frame from base 1.

For repertoire sequencing, TCR beta CDR3 regions were amplified from RNA transcripts. The first round was an RT-PCR using HTBI primers with the Qiagen OneStep RT-PCR kit, and this first round was followed by a second-round multiplex PCR, then size selection and purification. The libraries underwent paired-end sequencing with 100 bp reads on an Illumina HiSeq2000. The original pipeline was this. SOAPnuke was used for read processing, and reads with adapters, uncalled bases, a mean Phred below 15, or no exact constant-primer or identifier match were discarded. High-quality paired reads were merged with COPE v1.2.5. Clonotypes were defined as unique nucleotide sequences and were aligned to IMGT TRB V, D and J references using MiTCR v1.1. Analysis was restricted to V-J combinations with a frequency above 0.0001, which covered roughly 99% of repertoires. For each V-J combination, a TCR clonal expansion and chaos score was defined as the ratio of F50 clonal expansion to chaos observed in the TCRdist matrix. Welch's t-statistics and random forest were used to narrow the features down to about a dozen V-J combinations, which were then fed into a naive Bayes classifier. The Morisita-Horn index was used to measure how similar the thyroid and blood repertoires were. TCRdb's own reprocessing of the public reads used fastp at Q25 and MiXCR and kept productive beta chains. Entries that share a CDR3 protein sequence are merged under the most common genes and DNA. TCRdb, not the authors, supplied the V and J calls. This sample has 150,000 to 200,000 distinct CDR3 sequences in its table, and around two fifths of those were observed once. Of the sample, 8% to 10% falls within the top ten clones.

For this clonotype: Its cognate antigen has yet to be identified. No base-level quality is on record; no much larger clone is a single base apart.

Findings and caveats that apply to the study as a whole: No statistical method was used to set the sample size in advance, and the investigators knew which group each participant was assigned to. Among expanded thyroid clonotypes with frequency above 0.001, most also showed up in blood, which suggests that blood repertoires may reflect the thyroid immune response. In validation, the model predicted ophthalmopathy progression with 70.59% sensitivity and roughly 72% specificity; some 13 predicted patients were CT-confirmed with GO in a median of 6.5 months. In cross-validation, the 13-signature model distinguished ophthalmopathy from stable hyperthyroidism with about 88% sensitivity and approximately 81% specificity, and in the test set the corresponding values were approximately 80% and 68%.

This chain is built from TRBV20-1 and TRBJ1-6; possibly the D gene is TRBD1, per 5 matching bases. Sequencing was performed on peripheral blood. This TCR was recovered from a man aged 30 to 39 with Graves' ophthalmopathy. Donor details come from another sample of the same person, matched by shared clones. The bases read TGCAGTGCTAGGGGGGATTCACCCCTCCACTTT. It codes for CSARGDSPLHF.